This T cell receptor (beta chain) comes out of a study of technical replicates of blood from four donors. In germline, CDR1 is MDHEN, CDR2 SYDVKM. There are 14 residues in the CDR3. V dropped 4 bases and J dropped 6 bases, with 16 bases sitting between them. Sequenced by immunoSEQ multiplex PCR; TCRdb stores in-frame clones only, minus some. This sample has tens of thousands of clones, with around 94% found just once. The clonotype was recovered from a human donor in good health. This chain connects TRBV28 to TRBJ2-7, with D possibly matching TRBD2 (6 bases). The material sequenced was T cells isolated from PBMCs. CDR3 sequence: CASSSPNFSGEQYF. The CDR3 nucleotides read TGTGCCAGCAGTTCCCCGAATTTTAGCGGCGAGCAGTACTTC.